A single sample is the source of the 25 T cell receptor beta chains below, sequenced in a study of CD8 T cells in ankylosing spondylitis. Points from the study as a whole: Made up of fewer than 10 highly homologous variants, a TCR beta motif appeared characteristic of ankylosing spondylitis blood.

These receptors lack a known antigen. TCRdb recomputed calls from the 5' RACE reads with MiXCR, one row per CDR3 protein. The data show around 130,000 distinct CDR3 sequences, with roughly 15% seen just once and 30% to 35% held by the top ten. The sequenced sample consisted of blood, either unsorted or a sorted T cell fraction (not recorded which). The source of these receptors is a male donor with ankylosing spondylitis.

This clonotype was seen more than once but under ten times. This rearrangement joins TRBV12-3 or TRBV12-4 to TRBJ2-1; 8 bases are shared with TRBD2. The V gene end was trimmed by 5 bases and the J gene end by 2 bases; junction bases not matched to a gene: 2. The CDR3 length is 14 residues. The DNA of the CDR3 is TGTGCCAGCAGTCAACTAGCGGCCTACAATGAGCAGTTCTTC. It is translated as CASSQLAAYNEQFF.

The chain employs TRBV27 and TRBJ1-4, with D perhaps TRBD1 (5 bases). The CDR3 spans 14 residues. V gave up 5 bases and J gave up 5 bases, with 12 bases separating them. Germline CDR1 and CDR2: MNHEY and SMNVEV (reference sequence). The CDR3 sequence is CASSPLRQNEKLFF. The CDR3 DNA reads as TGTGCCAGCAGTCCCTTACGACAGAATGAAAAACTGTTTTTT.

The chain recombines TRBV4-1 with TRBJ2-5; either TRBD1 or TRBD2 may supply D (5 bases each). The CDR3 is 14 amino acids. Per germline, CDR1 MGHRA and CDR2 YSYEKL. Trimming cost V 0 bases and J 5 bases, with 10 bases left between them. CDR3 DNA: TGCGCCAGCAGCCAAGAGGGGGTTAGTGAGACCCAGTACTTC. Translation: CASSQEGVSETQYF.

The rearrangement uses TRBV5-1 and TRBJ2-1; no definite D call. Trimming removed 4 bases from V and 0 bases from J, with 17 bases in between. Germline assignment: CDR1 SGHRS and CDR2 YFSETQ. The CDR3 contains 17 residues. The CDR3 DNA reads TGCGCCAGCAGCCAAGGTGGCGTGGCGACCTCCTACAATGAGCAGTTCTTC. Encoded protein: CASSQGGVATSYNEQFF.

This clonotype was picked up a small number of times. The chain is built from TRBV28 and TRBJ2-1; either TRBD1 or TRBD2 may supply D (6 bases each). There are 12 residues in the CDR3. The V gene's germline CDR1 is MDHEN and CDR2 SYDVKM. V lost 7 bases, J lost 9 bases, and 13 bases lay in between. CDR3 bases: TGTGCCAGCACCGAGGGGGGAGGTGAGCAGTTCTTC. Amino acid sequence: CASTEGGGEQFF.

The chain is built from TRBV25-1 and TRBJ2-7; TRBD2 matches at 12 bases. V lost 6 bases, J lost 1 base, and 13 bases stayed unmatched. Germline V lookup: CDR1 MGHDK, CDR2 SYGVNS. This CDR3 is 18 amino acids long. The CDR3 loop reads CASSATGQLAGGSYEQYF. DNA of the CDR3: TGTGCCAGCAGCGCGACAGGGCAACTAGCGGGAGGATCCTACGAGCAGTACTTC.

The chain links TRBV7-2 to TRBJ2-7, with D uncertain. The V end lost 5 bases, the J end lost 3 bases, and 11 bases lay between the germline ends. The CDR3 covers 13 residues. CDR1 SGHTA and CDR2 FQGNSA come from the germline V gene. The CDR3 region has the DNA TGTGCCAGCAGCACCAGACGCTACTACGAGCAGTACTTC. Protein product: CASSTRRYYEQYF.

This chain links TRBV6-1 with TRBJ2-7; 8 bases fit TRBD1. Germline V gives CDR1 MNHNS, CDR2 SASEGT. The CDR3 covers 12 residues. This CDR3 reads CVQPGTGYEQYF. The CDR3 nucleotides read TGTGTTCAACCCGGGACAGGCTACGAGCAGTACTTC.

The V call is TRBV15, the J call TRBJ1-1, with a weak D call TRBD1 (5 bases). V lost 1 base and J 4 bases, leaving 10 bases between the germline ends. Germline V gene sequence: CDR1 LNHNV, CDR2 YYDKDF (reference sequence). This CDR3 region has 14 residues. DNA for the CDR3: TGTGCCACCAGCAGAGGGGGGGTAGGCACTGAAGCTTTCTTT. This codes for CATSRGGVGTEAFF.

This clonotype was counted only a few times. J is TRBJ2-7 and V is TRBV7-6; D is unresolved. The V end lost 3 bases, the J end lost 4 bases, and 16 bases lay between the germline ends. This CDR3 has 15 residues. Germline CDR1 SGHVS, CDR2 FNYEAQ. This CDR3 reads CASSFIVGSMYEQYF. The CDR3 nucleotides read TGTGCCAGCAGCTTTATCGTAGGGTCGATGTACGAGCAGTACTTC. Using reference TRBV7-6 and TRBJ2-7 for the parts outside the CDR3, the full variable domain is GAGVSQSPRYKVTKRGQDVALRCDPISGHVSLYWYRQALGQGPEFLTYFNYEAQQDKSGLPNDRFSAERPEGSISTLTIQRTEQRDSAMYRCASSFIVGSMYEQYFGPGTRLTVT.

This clonotype rates as medium-sized. The CDR3 sequence: CASSPLGDEQYF. The DNA of the CDR3 is TGTGCCAGCAGTCCGCTCGGAGACGAGCAGTACTTC. The chain employs TRBV12-3 or TRBV12-4 and TRBJ2-7; no firm D call. V shed 5 bases and J shed 5 bases, with 10 bases lying between them. The CDR3 contains 12 residues.

This clonotype appeared a single time. Here the CDR3 DNA reads TGTGCCAGCAGCTCAGCCAGGGGGGCCTACGAGCAGTACTTC. This gives the protein CASSSARGAYEQYF. V usage is TRBV7-6 and J usage is TRBJ2-7, with D perhaps matching TRBD1 (7 bases). CDR1 is SGHVS and CDR2 is FNYEAQ in the germline V gene. V was shortened by 4 bases and J by 2 bases, with 12 bases between the two germline ends. This CDR3 has 14 residues.

This clonotype was recorded many times. J is TRBJ2-2 and V is TRBV9; D might be TRBD1 or TRBD2, each matching 5 bases. Trimming took off 0 bases at V and 4 bases at J, with 13 bases between the two ends. Germline V lookup: CDR1 SGDLS, CDR2 YYNGEE. This CDR3 spans 16 amino acids. CDR3 sequence (DNA): TGTGCCAGCAGCGTAGGAGCCGGGACGGGCACCGGGGAGCTGTTTTTT. The encoded protein is CASSVGAGTGTGELFF.

This clonotype was seen ten or more times. The chain combines TRBV29-1 with TRBJ2-1; D remains ambiguous. Germline V gene lookup returns CDR1 SQVTM and CDR2 ANQGSEA. There are 13 residues in the CDR3. Trimming shortened V by 8 bases and J by 0 bases, and 11 bases separated the two germline ends. CDR3: CSSYKSSYNEQFF. CDR3 DNA sequence: TGCAGCTCTTACAAGAGCTCCTACAATGAGCAGTTCTTC.

As for this clonotype: One end of the junction varies from germline; a read error may be responsible. The chain has TRBV11-2 and TRBJ2-1, with 14 bases lining up with TRBD2. The germline CDR1 and CDR2 sequences are SGHAT and FQNNGV. The CDR3 runs 19 residues. The CDR3: CASSLTGTSGRASYNEQFF. The CDR3 region has the DNA TGTGCCAGCAGCTTAACCGGGACTAGCGGGAGAGCCTCCTACAATGAACAGTTCTTC.

The chain is built from TRBV4-2 and TRBJ2-1; 13 nucleotides align to TRBD2. Germline V gene sequence: CDR1 LGHNA, CDR2 YNFKEQ. J lost 5 bases, V lost 4 bases, and 8 bases had no gene match. The CDR3 loop spans 17 amino acids. The CDR3 loop reads CASSPWVGTSGNNEQFF. The CDR3 nucleotides read TGTGCCAGCAGCCCCTGGGTGGGGACTAGCGGGAACAATGAGCAGTTCTTC.

The rearrangement uses TRBV29-1 and TRBJ2-1; 11 bases align to TRBD2. V gave up 3 bases and J gave up 3 bases; unmatched junction bases: 4. The length of the CDR3 is 15 residues. In germline, CDR1 is SQVTM, CDR2 ANQGSEA. The CDR3: CSVDSSGGYYNEQFF. For the CDR3, the DNA is TGCAGCGTTGACTCTAGCGGGGGGTACTACAATGAGCAGTTCTTC.

Only a few counts were recorded for this clonotype. The rearrangement links TRBV28 to TRBJ2-7, with D possibly TRBD2 on 6 matching bases. CDR1 is MDHEN and CDR2 is SYDVKM in the germline V gene. The ends were cut back, 2 bases at V and 2 bases at J, with 16 bases in the middle. This CDR3 comprises 16 residues. In DNA form, the CDR3 reads TGTGCCAGCAGTTTAACGGGGGAGGCCACCGCCTACGAGCAGTACTTC. Translating gives CASSLTGEATAYEQYF. Combining the CDR3 with reference TRBV28 and TRBJ2-7 gives the whole variable domain DVKVTQSSRYLVKRTGEKVFLECVQDMDHENMFWYRQDPGLGLRLIYFSYDVKMKEKGDIPEGYSVSREKKERFSLILESASTNQTSMYLCASSLTGEATAYEQYFGPGTRLTVT.

The chain links TRBV6-2 or TRBV6-3 to TRBJ2-1, with 7 bases lining up with TRBD2. Germline values: CDR1 MNHEY, CDR2 SVGEGT. The V and J ends lost 5 bases and 4 bases, in that order; junction bases with no gene match: 17. The CDR3 consists of 18 residues. The chain's CDR3 is CASSPEWVGLADYNEQFF. CDR3 sequence (DNA): TGTGCCAGCAGTCCTGAATGGGTCGGGCTAGCGGATTACAATGAGCAGTTCTTC.

The rearrangement joins TRBV5-6 to TRBJ1-1; D is perhaps TRBD1 (5 bases). V was cut by 2 bases and J by 7 bases, with 12 bases left in between. This CDR3 comprises 13 residues. Germline-derived CDR1 and CDR2 are SGHDT and YYEEEE. The CDR3 DNA reads as TGTGCCAGCAGCTTCGCCGGGACGGGTGAAGCTTTCTTT. It codes for CASSFAGTGEAFF.

V gene TRBV7-9 combines with J gene TRBJ2-1; 10 bases are a match to TRBD2. With V trimmed by 8 bases and J by 3 bases, 4 bases remained unmatched. The CDR3 sequence is 14 residues long. Germline CDR1 is SEHNR and CDR2 is FQNEAQ (reference sequence). CDR3 nucleotide sequence: TGTGCCAGCTGTCCTAGCGGGAGCTACAATGAGCAGTTCTTC. Its translation: CASCPSGSYNEQFF.

This clonotype was recorded a few times. The V and J genes are TRBV7-9 and TRBJ2-2, with D tentatively TRBD2 (5 bases). The CDR3 has 14 amino acids. CDR1 and CDR2 (germline): SEHNR, FQNEAQ (reference sequence). V was trimmed by 7 bases and J by 4 bases, leaving 13 bases between them. This CDR3 reads CASTDGKSTGELFF. In DNA form, the CDR3 reads TGTGCCAGCACCGACGGGAAATCCACCGGGGAGCTGTTTTTT. Combining the CDR3 with reference TRBV7-9 and TRBJ2-2 gives the whole variable domain DTGVSQNPRHKITKRGQNVTFRCDPISEHNRLYWYRQTLGQGPEFLTYFQNEAQLEKSRLLSDRFSAERPKGSFSTLEIQRTEQGDSAMYLCASTDGKSTGELFFGEGSRLTVL.

This clonotype was seen repeatedly, ten times or more. This rearrangement joins TRBV6-1 to TRBJ2-1; TRBD2 might be the D (6 bases). The V gene lost 7 bases and the J gene lost 4 bases, with 17 bases spanning the gap. From germline, CDR1 is MNHNS and CDR2 SASEGT. CDR3 length: 15 residues. The chain's CDR3 is CASTDGTGVYNEQFF. CDR3 in DNA: TGTGCCAGCACCGATGGGACGGGGGTTTACAATGAGCAGTTCTTC.

This clonotype was seen only a few times. J is TRBJ2-7 and V is TRBV4-1; D is unclear. This CDR3 has 14 amino acids. Germline CDR1 and CDR2: MGHRA and YSYEKL. V was pared by 4 bases and J by 3 bases, with 13 bases between. CDR3 nucleotide sequence: TGCGCCAGCAGCCGAGCTTACGGCGTCTACGAGCAGTACTTC. Its translation is CASSRAYGVYEQYF.

The CDR3 spells CASSLASNYYEQYF. The CDR3 coding sequence is TGTGCCAGCAGTCTAGCTTCGAATTACTACGAGCAGTACTTC. J is TRBJ2-7 and V is TRBV6-5; D possibly corresponds to TRBD2 (5 bases). This CDR3 is built from 14 residues. The germline CDR1 and CDR2 sequences are MNHEY and SVGAGI. V dropped 5 bases and J dropped 3 bases, with 14 bases sitting between them.